Listed below are T cell receptor beta chains from one sample, sequenced in a study of blood T cell repertoires in COVID-19. Sequenced by immunoSEQ multiplex PCR; TCRdb stores in-frame clones only, minus some. This sample has 200,000 to 250,000 clones; about nine tenths occur once, and the top ten carry roughly 6.3%. The specimen sequenced was peripheral blood. The receptors come from a man aged 60 to 69 with acute or convalescent COVID-19. The CDR3 runs from the conserved cysteine through the conserved F or W. The order of the fields is CDR3 protein, CDR3 DNA, V gene, J gene, D gene, clone size. A D gene is named only where the DNA matches it firmly. Some rows mark clone size as missing; the rest say once, few, many or name a class of expanded clone.

CDR3 protein: CASSVSAGNTGELFF; CDR3 DNA: TGTGCCAGCAGCGTCTCAGCGGGAAACACCGGGGAGCTGTTTTTT; V gene: TRBV9; J gene: TRBJ2-2; D gene: TRBD2; clone size: .
CDR3 protein: CASSTPSPRVGGELFF; CDR3 DNA: TGCGCCAGCAGCACACCCTCCCCCAGGGTTGGTGGGGAGCTGTTTTTT; V gene: TRBV4-1; J gene: TRBJ2-2; D gene: .; clone size: many
CDR3 protein: CASSYGTGGTEAFF; CDR3 DNA: TGTGCCAGCAGTTACGGGACAGGTGGAACTGAAGCTTTCTTT; V gene: TRBV6-2/TRBV6-3; J gene: TRBJ1-1; D gene: TRBD1; clone size: once
CDR3 protein: CASGLAQVSSYEQYF; CDR3 DNA: TGTGCTAGTGGTTTGGCACAGGTCAGCTCCTACGAGCAGTACTTC; V gene: TRBV12-5; J gene: TRBJ2-7; D gene: .; clone size: .
CDR3 protein: CASSLLDRTYEQYF; CDR3 DNA: TGTGCCAGCAGCTTATTGGACAGAACCTACGAGCAGTACTTC; V gene: TRBV7-3; J gene: TRBJ2-7; D gene: .; clone size: .
CDR3 protein: CASSRLLGQGTEAFF; CDR3 DNA: TGCGCCAGCAGCCGCTTACTGGGACAGGGTACTGAAGCTTTCTTT; V gene: TRBV4-1; J gene: TRBJ1-1; D gene: TRBD1; clone size: few
CDR3 protein: CASSMTARSGPQHF; CDR3 DNA: TGTGCCAGTAGTATGACGGCCCGTTCGGGGCCCCAGCATTTT; V gene: TRBV19; J gene: TRBJ1-5; D gene: .; clone size: .
CDR3 protein: CASSPDRLYEQYF; CDR3 DNA: TGTGCCAGCTCACCAGACAGGCTTTACGAGCAGTACTTC; V gene: TRBV18; J gene: TRBJ2-7; D gene: .; clone size: .
CDR3 protein: CASSLGQGANQPQHF; CDR3 DNA: TGTGCCAGCAGCCTGGGACAGGGGGCGAATCAGCCCCAGCATTTT; V gene: TRBV5-6; J gene: TRBJ1-5; D gene: TRBD1; clone size: .
CDR3 protein: CASSEAYSTGPDPDTQYF; CDR3 DNA: TGTGCCAGCAGTGAAGCTTACTCGACAGGCCCAGACCCAGATACGCAGTATTTT; V gene: TRBV6-1; J gene: TRBJ2-3; D gene: .; clone size: few
CDR3 protein: CASSQDRGRGLYEQYF; CDR3 DNA: TGTGCCAGCAGCCAAGACCGGGGCAGGGGTCTTTACGAGCAGTACTTC; V gene: TRBV4-2; J gene: TRBJ2-7; D gene: .; clone size: .
CDR3 protein: CASSLGKEGRAFF; CDR3 DNA: TGTGCCAGCAGTTTAGGAAAAGAAGGGAGGGCTTTCTTT; V gene: TRBV28; J gene: TRBJ1-1; D gene: .; clone size: few
CDR3 protein: CASSGSGRPQETQYF; CDR3 DNA: TGTGCCAGCAGCGGTTCAGGCCGACCACAAGAGACCCAGTACTTC; V gene: TRBV9; J gene: TRBJ2-5; D gene: .; clone size: .
CDR3 protein: CASSRDREYQPQHF; CDR3 DNA: TGTGCCAGCAGCCGGGACAGGGAGTATCAGCCCCAGCATTTT; V gene: TRBV6-5; J gene: TRBJ1-5; D gene: TRBD1; clone size: .
CDR3 protein: CASSSIAGGDTGELFF; CDR3 DNA: TGTGCCAGCAGCTCTATAGCGGGAGGGGATACCGGGGAGCTGTTTTTT; V gene: TRBV7-3; J gene: TRBJ2-2; D gene: TRBD2; clone size: .
CDR3 protein: CASSKQLPGIGGNEQFF; CDR3 DNA: TGTGCCAGCAGCAAACAGCTACCCGGGATTGGGGGGAATGAGCAGTTCTTC; V gene: TRBV5-5; J gene: TRBJ2-1; D gene: .; clone size: .
CDR3 protein: CAIGVGMNTEAFF; CDR3 DNA: TGTGCCATCGGGGTCGGAATGAACACTGAAGCTTTCTTT; V gene: TRBV6-5; J gene: TRBJ1-1; D gene: .; clone size: .
CDR3 protein: CASILGVGATNEKLFF; CDR3 DNA: TGTGCCAGCATACTGGGAGTCGGGGCAACTAATGAAAAACTGTTTTTT; V gene: TRBV28; J gene: TRBJ1-4; D gene: .; clone size: once
CDR3 protein: CASSPPNSYSGNTIYF; CDR3 DNA: TGTGCCAGCTCACCACCGAACTCCTACTCTGGAAACACCATATATTTT; V gene: TRBV18; J gene: TRBJ1-3; D gene: .; clone size: .
CDR3 protein: CASTQGFNGYTF; CDR3 DNA: TGTGCCAGTACACAGGGCTTCAATGGCTACACCTTC; V gene: TRBV19; J gene: TRBJ1-2; D gene: .; clone size: .
CDR3 protein: CASSFSRDSHQPQHF; CDR3 DNA: TGTGCCAGCAGCTTCTCCCGGGACAGTCATCAGCCCCAGCATTTT; V gene: TRBV7-2; J gene: TRBJ1-5; D gene: TRBD1; clone size: .
CDR3 protein: CASSLGRWGEQFF; CDR3 DNA: TGTGCCAGCAGCTTAGGGAGGTGGGGTGAGCAGTTCTTC; V gene: TRBV11-2; J gene: TRBJ2-1; D gene: .; clone size: .
CDR3 protein: CASSPAGGHGNQPQHF; CDR3 DNA: TGTGCCAGCAGCCCAGCGGGGGGGCACGGCAATCAGCCCCAGCATTTT; V gene: TRBV28; J gene: TRBJ1-5; D gene: .; clone size: .
CDR3 protein: CASSLDGGDEKLFF; CDR3 DNA: TGTGCCAGCAGCCTGGACGGAGGGGATGAAAAACTGTTTTTT; V gene: TRBV7-3; J gene: TRBJ1-4; D gene: .; clone size: .
CDR3 protein: CASSSNPQGAGTEAFF; CDR3 DNA: TGTGCCAGCAGCTCAAACCCCCAGGGGGCGGGAACTGAAGCTTTCTTT; V gene: TRBV9; J gene: TRBJ1-1; D gene: TRBD1; clone size: once
CDR3 protein: CASSRGGGTPNSYEQYF; CDR3 DNA: TGTGCCAGCAGCAGGGGGGGCGGAACTCCGAATTCCTACGAGCAGTACTTC; V gene: TRBV5-8; J gene: TRBJ2-7; D gene: .; clone size: .
CDR3 protein: CASSRDRGETQYF; CDR3 DNA: TGTGCCAGCAGCCGCGACAGGGGAGAGACCCAGTACTTC; V gene: TRBV14; J gene: TRBJ2-5; D gene: TRBD1; clone size: .
CDR3 protein: CASSTLAQAPEAFF; CDR3 DNA: TGTGCCAGTAGTACCCTAGCCCAGGCCCCTGAAGCTTTCTTT; V gene: TRBV19; J gene: TRBJ1-1; D gene: .; clone size: few
CDR3 protein: CSASKASGRDYNEQFF; CDR3 DNA: TGCAGTGCTAGTAAGGCTAGCGGGAGGGACTACAATGAGCAGTTCTTC; V gene: TRBV20-1; J gene: TRBJ2-1; D gene: TRBD2; clone size: .
CDR3 protein: CSARFGGSSYEQYF; CDR3 DNA: TGCAGCGCTCGGTTCGGCGGGAGCTCCTACGAGCAGTACTTC; V gene: TRBV29-1; J gene: TRBJ2-7; D gene: TRBD2; clone size: .
CDR3 protein: CASSGGHQPQHF; CDR3 DNA: TGCGCCAGCAGCGGCGGGCATCAGCCCCAGCATTTT; V gene: TRBV4-3; J gene: TRBJ1-5; D gene: .; clone size: .
CDR3 protein: CASSSPGTGIYEQYF; CDR3 DNA: TGTGCCAGCAGTAGCCCCGGGACTGGGATTTACGAGCAGTACTTC; V gene: TRBV28; J gene: TRBJ2-7; D gene: .; clone size: .
CDR3 protein: CAWSRGGRGNQPQHF; CDR3 DNA: TGTGCCTGGAGTAGGGGGGGTAGAGGCAATCAGCCCCAGCATTTT; V gene: TRBV30; J gene: TRBJ1-5; D gene: .; clone size: few
CDR3 protein: CASSTSRTGASIQYF; CDR3 DNA: TGTGCCAGCAGCACCTCAAGGACAGGAGCTAGCATTCAGTACTTC; V gene: TRBV28; J gene: TRBJ2-4; D gene: TRBD1; clone size: .
CDR3 protein: CASSLDRPEAFF; CDR3 DNA: TGTGCCAGCAGTCTCGACAGGCCCGAAGCTTTCTTT; V gene: TRBV12-3/TRBV12-4; J gene: TRBJ1-1; D gene: .; clone size: few
CDR3 protein: CASSLRTGGSPLHF; CDR3 DNA: TGTGCCAGCAGCCTCAGGACAGGGGGTTCACCCCTCCACTTT; V gene: TRBV14; J gene: TRBJ1-6; D gene: TRBD1; clone size: few
CDR3 protein: CATNRDSQETQYF; CDR3 DNA: TGTGCCACAAACCGGGACTCCCAAGAGACCCAGTACTTC; V gene: TRBV24-1; J gene: TRBJ2-5; D gene: .; clone size: .
CDR3 protein: CASSSNRQDQHF; CDR3 DNA: TGTGCCAGCAGCTCCAACCGACAGGACCAGCATTTT; V gene: TRBV28; J gene: TRBJ1-5; D gene: .; clone size: .
CDR3 protein: CASSLARVKAEAFF; CDR3 DNA: TGTGCCAGCAGCTTAGCGAGGGTAAAGGCTGAAGCTTTCTTT; V gene: TRBV7-2; J gene: TRBJ1-1; D gene: .; clone size: .
CDR3 protein: CASSQGQVRYEQYF; CDR3 DNA: TGTGCCAGCAGCCAAGGACAGGTCCGCTACGAGCAGTACTTC; V gene: TRBV16; J gene: TRBJ2-7; D gene: TRBD1; clone size: .
CDR3 protein: CASSHRGTGYLETQYF; CDR3 DNA: TGTGCCAGCAGCCACCGGGGGACAGGGTACTTAGAGACCCAGTACTTC; V gene: TRBV11-1; J gene: TRBJ2-5; D gene: TRBD1; clone size: .